These T cell receptor beta chains were read from a single sample in a study of Graves' ophthalmopathy and Graves' hyperthyroidism. TCRdb re-called the multiplex PCR reads with MiXCR, one entry per CDR3 protein. Counted here are approximately 700,000 distinct CDR3 sequences, 40% occurring once; the ten biggest clones make up 44%. Specimen: peripheral blood. These receptors were collected from an adult man with Graves' ophthalmopathy. Both conserved end residues are part of each CDR3. Fields, in order: D gene, V gene, clone size, J gene, CDR3 protein, CDR3 DNA. D genes are given only for firm matches. Part of the rows lack a size; the others show once, few, many or a class for expanded clones.

D gene: TRBD1
V gene: TRBV5-1
clone size: many
J gene: TRBJ2-5
CDR3 protein: CASSIQGSETQYF
CDR3 DNA: TGCGCCAGCAGCATACAGGGGTCCGAGACCCAGTACTTC

D gene: NA
V gene: TRBV15
clone size: many
J gene: TRBJ1-2
CDR3 protein: CATSSHDGTNYGYTF
CDR3 DNA: TGTGCCACCAGCAGCCATGATGGAACAAACTATGGCTACACCTTC

D gene: NA
V gene: TRBV20-1
clone size: few
J gene: TRBJ2-7
CDR3 protein: CSAREGAREQYF
CDR3 DNA: TGCAGTGCTAGGGAGGGGGCTCGCGAGCAGTACTTC

D gene: NA
V gene: TRBV4-1
clone size: few
J gene: TRBJ1-1
CDR3 protein: CASSQGPRDTEAFF
CDR3 DNA: TGCGCCAGCAGCCAAGGGCCTCGGGACACTGAAGCTTTCTTT

D gene: NA
V gene: TRBV10-3
clone size: many
J gene: TRBJ2-7
CDR3 protein: CAISGGAGVIEQYF
CDR3 DNA: TGTGCCATCAGTGGGGGGGCGGGGGTTATCGAGCAGTACTTC

D gene: NA
V gene: TRBV10-2
clone size: NA
J gene: TRBJ1-4
CDR3 protein: CASAGLTHNEKLFF
CDR3 DNA: TGCGCCAGCGCGGGACTTACTCATAATGAAAAACTGTTTTTT

D gene: TRBD1
V gene: TRBV5-1
clone size: NA
J gene: TRBJ2-6
CDR3 protein: CASYTGDGANVLTF
CDR3 DNA: TGCGCCAGCTATACAGGGGATGGGGCCAACGTCCTGACTTTC

D gene: TRBD2
V gene: TRBV25-1
clone size: NA
J gene: TRBJ2-7
CDR3 protein: CASPTSVVNEQYF
CDR3 DNA: TGTGCCAGCCCGACTAGCGTAGTGAACGAGCAGTACTTC

D gene: NA
V gene: TRBV5-6
clone size: many
J gene: TRBJ2-5
CDR3 protein: CASFRPAGTQYF
CDR3 DNA: TGTGCCAGCTTCAGACCAGCTGGGACCCAGTACTTC

D gene: NA
V gene: TRBV7-3
clone size: NA
J gene: TRBJ1-2
CDR3 protein: CASSPFVGGYGYTF
CDR3 DNA: TGTGCCAGCAGCCCCTTCGTGGGAGGCTATGGCTACACCTTC

D gene: NA
V gene: TRBV10-3
clone size: many
J gene: TRBJ2-7
CDR3 protein: CAISGATKQGASYEQYF
CDR3 DNA: TGTGCCATCAGTGGCGCCACCAAACAGGGAGCTAGCTACGAGCAGTACTTC

D gene: NA
V gene: TRBV5-5
clone size: NA
J gene: TRBJ1-1
CDR3 protein: CASRLIPQGIGGEAFF
CDR3 DNA: TGTGCCAGCAGACTAATACCCCAGGGGATCGGCGGTGAAGCTTTCTTT

D gene: NA
V gene: TRBV20-1
clone size: NA
J gene: TRBJ1-1
CDR3 protein: CSAIPNDTEAFF
CDR3 DNA: TGCAGTGCTATCCCTAATGACACTGAAGCTTTCTTT

D gene: NA
V gene: TRBV6-1
clone size: NA
J gene: TRBJ1-1
CDR3 protein: CASRENRAEAFF
CDR3 DNA: TGTGCCAGCAGAGAGAACAGGGCTGAAGCTTTCTTT

D gene: NA
V gene: TRBV2
clone size: few
J gene: TRBJ2-7
CDR3 protein: CASRGFRSYEQYF
CDR3 DNA: TGTGCCAGCAGAGGGTTCCGCTCCTACGAGCAGTACTTC

D gene: TRBD1
V gene: TRBV12-3/TRBV12-4
clone size: few
J gene: TRBJ2-7
CDR3 protein: CASSRSRGPSYEQYF
CDR3 DNA: TGTGCCAGCAGCCGGTCAAGGGGGCCCTCCTACGAGCAGTACTTC